These 10 T cell receptor beta chains were all obtained from the same sample, sequenced in a study of blood T cell repertoires in COVID-19. The table came from immunoSEQ multiplex PCR; TCRdb's copy has only in-frame clones and leaves some out. The profile shows about 210,000 clones, about 88% of them singletons. Input material: peripheral blood. All receptors derive from a woman between 35 and 50 years old with acute or convalescent COVID-19.

The gene calls are TRBV10-3 and TRBJ1-3, with unresolved D. V was pared by 4 bases and J by 0 bases, with 13 bases between. Germline loops: CDR1 ENHRY, CDR2 SYGVKD. The CDR3 covers 16 residues. The DNA of the CDR3 is TGTGCCATCAGTGTCAACATGGGAGCCTCTGGAAACACCATATATTTT. Translating gives CAISVNMGASGNTIYF.

In regard to this clone: At one of its ends the junction is not consistent with the germline gene, which may arise from a read error. V gene TRBV5-6 combines with J gene TRBJ1-1; no definite D call. CDR3 length: 12 amino acids. The germline V gene encodes CDR1 SGHDT and CDR2 YYEEEE. Here the CDR3 reads CASSLRRRTGGF. The CDR3 region has the DNA TGTGCCAGCAGCTTGCGTCGGCGAACGGGAGGGTTT. Full variable domain (missing parts from reference TRBV5-6 and TRBJ1-1): DAGVTQSPTHLIKTRGQQVTLRCSPKSGHDTVSWYQQALGQGPQFIFQYYEEEERQRGNFPDRFSGHQFPNYSSELNVNALLLGDSALYLCASSLRRRTGGFGQGTRLTVV.

Details on this clone: The sample contains more than one DNA sequence encoding this CDR3. This sequence joins TRBV5-1 and TRBJ1-1; perhaps TRBD1 as D (6 bases). V was clipped by 2 bases and J by 2 bases, with 7 bases between them. CDR3 size: 13 residues. CDR1 is SGHRS and CDR2 is YFSETQ in the germline V gene. The CDR3 DNA sequence: TGCGCCAGCAGCTTACAGGGAAACACTGAAGCTTTCTTT. Protein: CASSLQGNTEAFF.

The V call is TRBV6-1, the J call TRBJ1-5; D remains ambiguous. The CDR3 consists of 16 residues. Germline CDR1 is MNHNS and CDR2 is SASEGT. Between the trimmed V and J ends, which lost 4 bases and 0 bases, there was a span of 13 bases. The chain's CDR3 is CASSGETGLSNQPQHF. In DNA, the CDR3 is TGTGCCAGCAGTGGAGAGACTGGACTTAGCAATCAGCCCCAGCATTTT.

This clone appeared a single time. The CDR3 region is CASTPGTGGDEQYV. The CDR3, as DNA: TGTGCCAGCACCCCAGGGACAGGGGGCGACGAGCAGTACGTC. This chain connects TRBV7-9 to TRBJ2-7, with 12 bases lining up with TRBD1. The CDR3 runs 14 residues. Germline values: CDR1 SEHNR, CDR2 FQNEAQ (reference sequence). J gave up 5 bases and V 7 bases, and 6 bases lay outside the gene matches.

The rearrangement joins TRBV7-9 to TRBJ1-2, with D possibly matching TRBD1 (5 bases). Germline V lookup: CDR1 SEHNR, CDR2 FQNEAQ (reference sequence). CDR3 length: 15 residues. V was pared by 0 bases and J by 6 bases, with 14 bases between. The CDR3 spells CASSLAFRAAHGYTF. In DNA, the CDR3 is TGTGCCAGCAGCTTAGCGTTCAGGGCCGCCCATGGCTACACCTTC.

This rearrangement joins TRBV4-1 to TRBJ1-2; the D gene is possibly TRBD1 (5 bases). CDR1 and CDR2 (germline): MGHRA, YSYEKL. The CDR3 contains 14 residues. V was trimmed by 0 bases and J by 4 bases, leaving 9 bases between them. CDR3 DNA sequence: TGCGCCAGCAGCCAAGATGGACATAGCTATGGCTACACCTTC. As protein: CASSQDGHSYGYTF.

V and J are TRBV24-1 and TRBJ1-4; 7 bases are shared with TRBD1. There are 15 residues in the CDR3. Germline loops: CDR1 KGHDR, CDR2 SFDVKD. V was clipped by 2 bases and J by 5 bases; unmatched bases: 4. CDR3 loop: CATSDSGTENEKLFF. For the CDR3, the DNA is TGTGCCACCAGTGATTCCGGGACAGAGAATGAAAAACTGTTTTTT.

The chain couples TRBV2 to TRBJ1-2, with D possibly matching TRBD1 (6 bases). The V end lost 6 bases, the J end lost 3 bases, and 11 bases lay between the germline ends. CDR3 size: 13 residues. Germline CDR1 is SNHLY and CDR2 is FYNNEI. The CDR3 DNA reads as TGTGCCAGCAGGAGGAACAGGGACTATGGCTACACCTTC. Translated: CASRRNRDYGYTF.

This chain joins TRBV6-1 and TRBJ1-2, with D hard to call. CDR3 length equals 14 residues. Germline CDR1 is MNHNS and CDR2 is SASEGT. The V end lost 1 base, the J end lost 4 bases, and 10 bases lay between the germline ends. As DNA, the CDR3 is TGTGCCAGCAGTGAAGTCGGGGTTGGCTATGGCTACACCTTC. This codes for CASSEVGVGYGYTF.